This TCR beta chain was obtained from a study of cytomegalovirus exposure and HLA in healthy donors. Vbeta (60) and Jbeta (13) primers were used in the PCR. The table came from immunoSEQ multiplex PCR; TCRdb's copy has only in-frame clones and leaves some out. The data contain some 120,000 clones, around three quarters of them singletons. This clone was observed a handful of times. The source material was PBMCs. The TCR originated in a woman between 40 and 55 years old in good health and CMV-seronegative.

CDR3 bases: TGTGCCAGCAGCTCCCCGACAGGGCTGAGCAATCAGCCCCAGCATTTT. Translating gives CASSSPTGLSNQPQHF. The chain couples TRBV5-6 to TRBJ1-5, with TRBD1 identical over 7 bases. J gave up 1 base and V 3 bases, and 7 bases lay outside the gene matches. Germline V CDR1 and CDR2: SGHDT, YYEEEE. The CDR3 is 16 residues long.